The clone carrying this TCR beta chain was counted only a few times. This record belongs to a study of blood T cells in healthy people across ages. V was clipped by 0 bases and J by 10 bases, with 4 bases between them. CDR3 length: 11 amino acids. PCR was performed a second time for roughly 7 to 11 cycles using a sample-barcoded 5' primer and a J-beta primer mix. TCRdb ran MiXCR on the 5' RACE reads and lists one entry per CDR3 protein. The table has hundreds of thousands of distinct CDR3 sequences, roughly three fifths seen once. The sequenced material came from blood. This clonotype was sampled from a man aged 40-49 years in good health. J is TRBJ2-1 and V is TRBV12-3 or TRBV12-4, with D uncertain. CDR3 bases: TGTGCCAGCAGTTTAGCCCTCGAGCAGTTCTTC. Its translation: CASSLALEQFF.